This T cell receptor beta chain was obtained from a study of early T cells in non-severe SARS-CoV-2 infection. Individual cDNA molecules were tagged with unique molecular identifiers, the study reported. TCRdb reprocessed the 5' RACE reads with MiXCR, giving one entry per CDR3 protein. The repertoire holds about 100,000 distinct CDR3 sequences, roughly 13% seen once, with about 2% in the top ten. The CDR3 length is 15 residues. Trimming removed 6 bases from V and 0 bases from J, with 17 bases in between. Germline V gene data show CDR1 as SQVTM and CDR2 as ANQGSEA. Sequenced sample: whole blood. This TCR was sampled from an adult who was a healthcare worker with PCR-confirmed SARS-CoV-2 infection or an uninfected control (not recorded which). This chain links TRBV29-1 with TRBJ2-5; TRBD2 is a possible D gene (5 bases). DNA for the CDR3: TGCAGCGTCTTGGACCGGAGAGGGTACCAAGAGACCCAGTACTTC. Protein sequence: CSVLDRRGYQETQYF.